Shown below are 32 T cell receptor beta chains from a single sample sequenced in a study of shared clonotypes between healthy human individuals (dated by TCRdb to the early 2020s). Libraries were made using the immunoSEQ multiplex PCR assay. The table was pulled from immuneACCESS by TCRdb, which kept in-frame rearrangements only. Such tables lose some clones; where checked, under half of the loss comes from unresolved V genes, and the rest has no known cause. Counted in this sample were 1.6 million or so clones; 98% to 99% of them appeared once. The top ten constitute approximately 0.4% of the sample. The sample consisted of naive CD4+ T cells sorted from blood. The cell subset or site label here, explained by the study, means: CD45RA+ positively selected. These receptors originate from a man aged 25 to 45 in good health.

The V and J genes are TRBV28 and TRBJ2-2; D not resolved. Germline V gene data show CDR1 as MDHEN and CDR2 as SYDVKM. Trimming took off 8 bases at V and 4 bases at J, with 14 bases between the two ends. This CDR3 has 14 amino acids. CDR3 region: CASFPFSGTGELFF. CDR3 nucleotides: TGTGCCAGCTTCCCCTTTTCGGGCACCGGGGAGCTGTTTTTT.

The CDR3 DNA sequence: TGTGCCAGCAGCTCCCTTGGGGGCCTGGAAGCTTTCTTT. It codes for CASSSLGGLEAFF. The J gene is TRBJ1-1, the V gene TRBV13; possibly TRBD1 for D (6 bases). Trimming left V 4 bases short and J 8 bases short, with 14 bases between. In germline, CDR1 is PRHDT, CDR2 FYEKMQ (reference sequence). The CDR3 consists of 13 residues.

V is TRBV15 and J is TRBJ1-1; 9 nucleotides agree with TRBD1. The CDR3 has 17 amino acids. V dropped 1 base and J dropped 4; count of bases not matched to a gene: 10. Germline values: CDR1 LNHNV, CDR2 YYDKDF (reference sequence). CDR3 nucleotide sequence: TGTGCCACCAGCAGAGGGGGGGCTGGGACAGGGTCCACTGAAGCTTTCTTT. Encoded protein: CATSRGGAGTGSTEAFF.

The chain joins TRBV5-1 to TRBJ2-7; the D gene is possibly TRBD1 (5 bases). CDR3 length: 12 residues. Trimming removed 5 bases at V and 7 bases at J, with 13 bases between. Per the germline V gene, CDR1 is SGHRS and CDR2 is YFSETQ. CDR3 nucleotides: TGCGCCAGCAGACAGGACCTTAGGGAGCAGTACTTC. Translation: CASRQDLREQYF.

The rearrangement joins TRBV15 to TRBJ2-7; D not resolved. V shed 4 bases and J shed 5 bases, with 9 bases lying between them. The CDR3 loop spans 12 amino acids. The germline V gene encodes CDR1 LNHNV and CDR2 YYDKDF (reference sequence). The CDR3: CATSTTRNEQYF. For the CDR3, the DNA is TGTGCCACCAGCACTACTCGTAACGAGCAGTACTTC.

The rearrangement links TRBV30 to TRBJ2-1; 9 bases fit TRBD1. V lost 4 bases to trimming and J lost 4 bases; unmatched junction nucleotides: 5. Germline loops: CDR1 GTSNPN, CDR2 SVGIG (reference sequence). This CDR3 has 14 amino acids. The CDR3 here is CAWMRTGAYNEQFF. The CDR3 DNA sequence: TGTGCCTGGATGCGGACAGGGGCATACAATGAGCAGTTCTTC.

A remark on this clone: In the same sample, other DNA sequences code for this CDR3. The chain combines TRBV2 with TRBJ2-7; 10 positions agree with TRBD1. The CDR3 is made up of 13 amino acids. Losses at the gene ends were 4 bases for V and 7 bases for J; bases not matched to a gene: 4. CDR1 and CDR2 (germline): SNHLY, FYNNEI. The chain's CDR3 is CASSGDRGLEQYF. The CDR3 DNA is TGTGCCAGCAGTGGGGACAGGGGTCTGGAGCAGTACTTC.

The rearrangement joins TRBV11-2 to TRBJ2-7; D gene unclear. Trimming left V 2 bases short and J 1 base short, with 12 bases between. This CDR3 spans 15 amino acids. Looked up from germline, CDR1 is SGHAT and CDR2 is FQNNGV. CDR3 in amino acids: CASSLSPVRSYEQYF. CDR3 nucleotide sequence: TGTGCCAGCAGCTTAAGCCCCGTCAGGTCCTACGAGCAGTACTTC.

V gene TRBV6-5 combines with J gene TRBJ2-5; D remains ambiguous. CDR1 is MNHEY, CDR2 SVGAGI, per germline. The germline V and J ends were trimmed by 2 bases and 5 bases, with 9 bases remaining between them. CDR3 length equals 13 residues. The CDR3 protein is CASSYRVRETQYF. The CDR3 nucleotides read TGTGCCAGCAGTTACAGGGTCAGGGAGACCCAGTACTTC.

This chain uses TRBV28 with TRBJ1-1; no reliable D call. Germline CDR1 is MDHEN and CDR2 is SYDVKM. Trimming stripped 5 bases from V and 1 base from J, with 11 bases between. The CDR3 runs to 14 residues. CDR3 region: CASSKRTGNTEAFF. DNA for the CDR3: TGTGCCAGCAGTAAGAGAACGGGGAACACTGAAGCTTTCTTT.

This sequence joins TRBV4-1 and TRBJ2-1; D not certain. This CDR3 contains 16 residues. CDR1 is MGHRA and CDR2 is YSYEKL in the germline V gene. With 4 bases removed from V and 0 bases from J, the gap between germline ends came to 13 bases. CDR3 sequence (DNA): TGCGCCAGCAGCCGCCCCCACGAGAGCTCCTACAATGAGCAGTTCTTC. Translated, it gives CASSRPHESSYNEQFF.

The gene calls are TRBV18 and TRBJ2-7; 9 positions match TRBD1. CDR3 length: 14 amino acids. V shed 4 bases and J 0 bases; nucleotides not matched to a gene: 1. Germline V gene data show CDR1 as KGHSH and CDR2 as LQKENI. This chain's CDR3 is CASSRQGGSYEQYF. The CDR3 nucleotides are TGTGCCAGCTCACGACAGGGGGGCTCCTACGAGCAGTACTTC.

The chain couples TRBV18 to TRBJ2-4; D may be TRBD2 (6 bases). Germline CDR1 reads KGHSH; CDR2 reads LQKENI. V lost 6 bases and J lost 0, with 15 bases in between. The CDR3 runs 16 residues. In DNA, the CDR3 is TGTGCCAGCTCGCAGCCGGGAGATCTAGCCAAAAACATTCAGTACTTC. This gives the protein CASSQPGDLAKNIQYF.

This chain joins TRBV5-1 and TRBJ1-4; D ambiguous. V lost 0 bases and J 5 bases, leaving 8 bases between the germline ends. Germline assignment: CDR1 SGHRS and CDR2 YFSETQ. The CDR3 loop spans 14 amino acids. Here the CDR3 reads CASSLDGQNEKLFF. Here the CDR3 DNA reads TGCGCCAGCAGCTTGGACGGGCAGAATGAAAAACTGTTTTTT.

This clone was recorded only once. This chain connects TRBV5-1 to TRBJ2-3; 10 bases line up with TRBD2. The CDR3 totals 17 residues. The germline V gene has CDR1 SGHRS and CDR2 YFSETQ. Germline trimming cut 2 bases from V and 0 bases from J; bases unmatched to any gene: 6. CDR3 in DNA: TGCGCCAGCAGCTTCGGACTAGCGGAGACTAGCACAGATACGCAGTATTTT. Translation: CASSFGLAETSTDTQYF. Variable domain in full (rest from reference TRBV5-1 and TRBJ2-3): KAGVTQTPRYLIKTRGQQVTLSCSPISGHRSVSWYQQTPGQGLQFLFEYFSETQRNKGNFPGRFSGRQFSNSRSEMNVSTLELGDSALYLCASSFGLAETSTDTQYFGPGTRLTVL.

V is TRBV7-6 and J is TRBJ2-1; 8 bases are a match to TRBD2. The germline gives CDR1 SGHVS, CDR2 FNYEAQ. The CDR3 is made up of 17 amino acids. The J segment lost 4 bases and the V segment lost 5 bases, leaving 13 bases of the junction unmatched. The CDR3 sequence: CASSPREGRESYNEQFF. The CDR3 DNA sequence: TGTGCCAGCAGCCCTCGGGAGGGGCGGGAGTCGTACAATGAGCAGTTCTTC.

This sequence joins TRBV28 and TRBJ2-7; 8 nucleotides agree with TRBD2. The CDR3 loop spans 14 amino acids. Germline CDR1 is MDHEN and CDR2 is SYDVKM. The J segment lost 0 bases and the V segment lost 10 bases, leaving 8 bases of the junction unmatched. CDR3 in DNA: TGTGCCACCCCTAGTAGCGGGATCTCCTACGAGCAGTACTTC. This sequence encodes CATPSSGISYEQYF.

V and J are TRBV6-5 and TRBJ2-7; the match to TRBD1 covers 7 bases. This CDR3 comprises 13 residues. The ends lost 8 bases at V and 2 bases at J; junction bases unmatched: 6. In germline, CDR1 is MNHEY, CDR2 SVGAGI. The CDR3 loop is CASVRGQTYEQYF. In DNA form, the CDR3 reads TGTGCCAGCGTCCGGGGACAGACCTACGAGCAGTACTTC.

The chain couples TRBV19 to TRBJ1-5; D is uncertain. Germline CDR1 LNHDA, CDR2 SQIVND (reference sequence). V lost 6 bases, J lost 2 bases, and 11 bases lay in between. CDR3 length equals 14 residues. The CDR3 nucleotides read TGTGCCAGTAGGATAAGCCAGGGCAATCAGCCCCAGCATTTT. Translated: CASRISQGNQPQHF.

This chain joins TRBV5-4 and TRBJ2-3; D ambiguous. This CDR3 contains 16 residues. Deletions cut 0 bases from V and 1 base from J, with 12 bases between. CDR1 and CDR2 from the germline V gene are SGHNT and YYREEE (reference sequence). CDR3 amino acids: CASSLDTFVRTDTQYF. DNA for the CDR3: TGTGCCAGCAGCTTGGACACCTTTGTTCGCACAGATACGCAGTATTTT.

This rearrangement joins TRBV7-9 to TRBJ2-7; the match to TRBD1 covers 7 bases. Trimming cost V 1 base and J 3 bases; bases outside gene matches: 12. The CDR3 loop spans 17 amino acids. Germline lookup yields CDR1 SEHNR and CDR2 FQNEAQ (reference sequence). The DNA for the CDR3 is TGTGCCAGCAGCTTAGGTGGGACAGTTACCCTGAACTACGAGCAGTACTTC. It encodes CASSLGGTVTLNYEQYF.

About this clone: The sample has other DNA sequences that encode this CDR3 too. This chain links TRBV5-1 with TRBJ2-1; 10 bases map to TRBD2. V was pared by 2 bases and J by 8 bases, with 7 bases of the junction left unmatched. Germline V CDR1 and CDR2: SGHRS, YFSETQ. This CDR3 is built from 15 residues. CDR3 protein: CASSLAGGPSDEQFF. CDR3 nucleotides: TGCGCCAGCAGCTTAGCGGGAGGGCCCTCCGATGAGCAGTTCTTC.

The rearrangement links TRBV11-2 to TRBJ2-7; no definite D call. Germline CDR1 SGHAT, CDR2 FQNNGV. V lost 6 bases and J 3 bases, leaving 15 bases between the germline ends. The CDR3 sequence is 14 residues long. The CDR3 nucleotides read TGTGCCAGCAGGGCCGGAAGAGAATTCTACGAGCAGTACTTC. Translated, it gives CASRAGREFYEQYF.

This chain links TRBV18 with TRBJ2-7; D remains ambiguous. Per germline, CDR1 KGHSH and CDR2 LQKENI. The CDR3 has 14 residues. V lost 3 bases and J lost 2, with 11 bases in between. CDR3 residues: CASSPGNGAYEQYF. The CDR3 DNA is TGTGCCAGCTCACCCGGAAACGGTGCCTACGAGCAGTACTTC.

Concerning this clone: This specimen includes other DNA sequences encoding the same CDR3. The chain is built from TRBV5-1 and TRBJ1-4, with D hard to call. CDR3 length equals 14 residues. CDR1 is SGHRS, CDR2 YFSETQ, per germline. Trimming cost V 4 bases and J 0 bases, with 7 bases left between them. This CDR3 is CASSPGATNEKLFF. In DNA form, the CDR3 reads TGCGCCAGCAGCCCAGGAGCAACTAATGAAAAACTGTTTTTT.

J is TRBJ2-3 and V is TRBV7-9; tentative D call: TRBD2 (6 bases). Germline values: CDR1 SEHNR, CDR2 FQNEAQ (reference sequence). V was cut by 5 bases and J by 0 bases, with 6 bases left in between. This CDR3 has 13 residues. This chain's CDR3 is CASSGTSTDTQYF. The CDR3 region has the DNA TGTGCCAGCAGCGGGACTAGCACAGATACGCAGTATTTT.

This clone was seen once. The chain employs TRBV15 and TRBJ2-7; D possibly uses TRBD1 or TRBD2 (6 bases each). Trimming left V 1 base short and J 7 bases short, with 17 bases between. In germline, CDR1 is LNHNV, CDR2 YYDKDF (reference sequence). The CDR3 covers 15 residues. CDR3 sequence (DNA): TGTGCCACCAGCAGAGGGGGGGCGGGAACCATGGAGCAGTACTTC. Its translation: CATSRGGAGTMEQYF.

The chain has TRBV5-1 and TRBJ2-1; D not resolved. The ends were cut back, 2 bases at V and 8 bases at J, with 11 bases in the middle. Germline V gives CDR1 SGHRS, CDR2 YFSETQ. This CDR3 spans 13 amino acids. The CDR3 loop reads CASSLRLNDEQFF. CDR3 nucleotides: TGCGCCAGCAGCTTACGGCTAAACGATGAGCAGTTCTTC.

The V and J genes are TRBV28 and TRBJ2-7, with D hard to call. Germline V gives CDR1 MDHEN, CDR2 SYDVKM. The CDR3 runs 13 residues. V lost 5 bases and J 6 bases, leaving 14 bases between the germline ends. CDR3 in amino acids: CASSPPGSVEQYF. CDR3 bases: TGTGCCAGCAGTCCCCCCGGGTCTGTCGAGCAGTACTTC.

J is TRBJ2-7 and V is TRBV5-1; perhaps TRBD1 as D (5 bases). The CDR3 is made up of 14 amino acids. Trimming stripped 5 bases from V and 6 bases from J, with 18 bases between. CDR1 is SGHRS, CDR2 YFSETQ, per germline. This chain's CDR3 is CASRGSQALGEQYF. CDR3 sequence (DNA): TGCGCCAGCAGGGGCTCACAGGCCCTCGGCGAGCAGTACTTC.

DNA for the CDR3: TGTGCCAGCAGTGAAGAGCGGGATAGCAATCAGCCCCAGCATTTT. Translation gives CASSEERDSNQPQHF. The chain combines TRBV6-1 with TRBJ1-5, with D hard to call. This CDR3 is built from 15 residues. With 1 base removed from V and 0 bases from J, the gap between germline ends came to 7 bases. CDR1 is MNHNS, CDR2 SASEGT, per germline.

The chain links TRBV5-1 to TRBJ2-1, with 9 nucleotides matching TRBD2. Unmatched junction bases numbered 11, after V lost 4 bases and J lost 6 bases. CDR1 is SGHRS and CDR2 is YFSETQ in the germline V gene. The CDR3 loop spans 16 amino acids. CDR3 residues: CASSIRPGLASNEQFF. CDR3 nucleotides: TGCGCCAGCAGCATCAGGCCGGGACTAGCATCCAATGAGCAGTTCTTC.